These T cell receptor beta chains were read from a single sample in a study of metastatic and nonmetastatic thyroid tumors. TCRdb re-called the PCR reads through MiXCR. The data show 60,000 to 75,000 clones, less than 5% seen once. Sequenced sample: blood. These receptors were collected from a female donor with papillary thyroid cancer or a benign thyroid nodule (not recorded which). Some clones in this sample may be carry-over from other donors' samples. Both conserved end residues are part of each CDR3. A D gene is named only where the DNA matches it firmly.

d_call j_call v_call cdr3_aa
. TRBJ2-2 TRBV19 CAWPSLLTGELFF
. TRBJ2-7 TRBV6-1 CASSLQATSYEQYF
TRBD1 TRBJ2-5 TRBV6-4 CASSDSWDRGETQYF
. TRBJ1-3 TRBV6-1 CASTPRAGASGNTIYF
TRBD1 TRBJ1-2 TRBV18 CASSPGQGAFSNYGYTF
. TRBJ2-5 TRBV20-1 CSASVAGLRETQYF
. TRBJ2-3 TRBV7-3 CASSPGVTQYF
TRBD2 TRBJ2-7 TRBV5-1 CASSEPGLAGGGQYF
. TRBJ2-7 TRBV19 CASSISQLGGYEQYF
TRBD2 TRBJ2-7 TRBV27 CASSSPGLAAYEQYF
. TRBJ1-5 TRBV28 CASSLSAYSNQPQHF
. TRBJ2-7 TRBV6-1 CASSGGGAESSYEQYF
. TRBJ1-4 TRBV7-2 CASILIRVGTGEKLFF
. TRBJ2-2 TRBV7-7 CASSSNTGELFF
. TRBJ2-5 TRBV19 CATSGAEETQYF
TRBD1 TRBJ2-1 TRBV9 CASSAKPGQAYNEQFF
. TRBJ1-1 TRBV20-1 CSARGGLAQGTEAFF
. TRBJ2-1 TRBV7-9 CASSEAAGSSYNEQFF
. TRBJ2-7 TRBV5-5 CASSPRDIVKEQYF
. TRBJ1-1 TRBV7-9 CASSFGSSNEAFF
TRBD1 TRBJ2-4 TRBV3-1 CASSHGQGALEYIQYF
. TRBJ2-7 TRBV7-8 CASSLGGGGTPYEQYF
. TRBJ1-5 TRBV30 CAWSATGNSNQPQHF
TRBD2 TRBJ2-1 TRBV27 CASSARTSGNYEQFF
. TRBJ1-5 TRBV6-1 CASSEAVLGNQPQHF
TRBD1 TRBJ2-7 TRBV19 CPSIYGTASYEQYF
TRBD1 TRBJ1-4 TRBV7-9 CAGSGQVSKANEKLFF
. TRBJ2-1 TRBV29-1 CSVEDQGGAIEQFF
TRBD1 TRBJ1-1 TRBV15 CATSRTRQGGTEAFF
TRBD1 TRBJ1-2 TRBV12-3/TRBV12-4 CASYRGGVYGYTF
TRBD2 TRBJ2-5 TRBV18 CASSPLAGWEETQYF
. TRBJ2-3 TRBV6-2/TRBV6-3 CASSYGTVNTYTQYF
. TRBJ2-7 TRBV6-1 CASRIPGRGTYEQYF
TRBD1 TRBJ1-4 TRBV27 CASSFRQGANEKLFF
TRBD1 TRBJ2-7 TRBV28 CASSLPGTGVQYF